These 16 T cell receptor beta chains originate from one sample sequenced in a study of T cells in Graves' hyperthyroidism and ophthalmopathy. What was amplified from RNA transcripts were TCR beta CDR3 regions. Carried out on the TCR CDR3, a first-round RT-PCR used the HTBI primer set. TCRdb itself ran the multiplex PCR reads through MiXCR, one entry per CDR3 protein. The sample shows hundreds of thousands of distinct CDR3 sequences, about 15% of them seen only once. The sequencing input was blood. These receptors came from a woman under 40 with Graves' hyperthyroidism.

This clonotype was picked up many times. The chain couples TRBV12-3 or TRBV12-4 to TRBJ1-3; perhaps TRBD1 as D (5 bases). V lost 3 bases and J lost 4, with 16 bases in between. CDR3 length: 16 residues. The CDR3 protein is CASSLVRGSSGNTIYF. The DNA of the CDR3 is TGTGCCAGCAGTTTGGTAAGGGGATCGTCCGGAAACACCATATATTTT.

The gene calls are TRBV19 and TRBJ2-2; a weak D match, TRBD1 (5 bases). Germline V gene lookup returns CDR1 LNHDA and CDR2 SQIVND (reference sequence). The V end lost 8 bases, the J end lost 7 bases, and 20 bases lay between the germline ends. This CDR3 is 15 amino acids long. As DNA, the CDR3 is TGTGCCAGTGCCACAGGTCCCCCAGGGAACGGGGAGCTGTTTTTT. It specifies CASATGPPGNGELFF.

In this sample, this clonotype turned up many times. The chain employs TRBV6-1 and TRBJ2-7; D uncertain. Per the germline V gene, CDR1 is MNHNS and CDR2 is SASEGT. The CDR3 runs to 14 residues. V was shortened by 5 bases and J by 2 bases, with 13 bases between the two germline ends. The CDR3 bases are TGTGCCAGCAGTTCTTCACGGTATGCCTACGAGCAGTACTTC. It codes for CASSSSRYAYEQYF.

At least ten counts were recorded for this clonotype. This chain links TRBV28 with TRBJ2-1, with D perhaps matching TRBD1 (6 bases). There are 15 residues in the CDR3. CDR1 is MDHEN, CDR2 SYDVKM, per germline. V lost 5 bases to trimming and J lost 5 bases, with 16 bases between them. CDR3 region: CASSPHGGVDNEQFF. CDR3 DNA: TGTGCCAGCAGTCCCCATGGGGGCGTTGACAATGAGCAGTTCTTC.

This chain's CDR3 is CASSIVDLGNQPQHF. The CDR3 nucleotides read TGTGCCAGTAGTATAGTCGACTTGGGCAATCAGCCCCAGCATTTT. The V and J genes are TRBV19 and TRBJ1-5; D unclear. CDR1 and CDR2 (germline): LNHDA, SQIVND (reference sequence). The CDR3 runs to 15 residues. V shed 1 base and J shed 2 bases, with 9 bases lying between them.

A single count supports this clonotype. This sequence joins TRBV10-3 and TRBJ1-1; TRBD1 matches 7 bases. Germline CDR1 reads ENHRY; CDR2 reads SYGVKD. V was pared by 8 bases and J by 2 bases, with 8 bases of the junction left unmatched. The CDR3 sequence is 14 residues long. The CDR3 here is CAIRQGGLNTEAFF. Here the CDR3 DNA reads TGTGCCATCCGTCAGGGGGGACTCAACACTGAAGCTTTCTTT.

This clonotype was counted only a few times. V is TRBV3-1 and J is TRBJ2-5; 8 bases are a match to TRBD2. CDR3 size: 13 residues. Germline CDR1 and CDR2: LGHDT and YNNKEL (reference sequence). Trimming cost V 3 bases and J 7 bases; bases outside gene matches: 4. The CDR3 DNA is TGTGCCAGCAGCCAGCTCGGGGGGGGGACCCAGTACTTC. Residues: CASSQLGGGTQYF.

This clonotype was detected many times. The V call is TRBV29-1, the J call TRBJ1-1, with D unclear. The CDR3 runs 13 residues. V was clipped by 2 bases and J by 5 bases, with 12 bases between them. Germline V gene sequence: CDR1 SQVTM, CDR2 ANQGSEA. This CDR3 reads CSVETDFGTEAFF. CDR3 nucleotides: TGCAGCGTTGAAACGGACTTCGGGACTGAAGCTTTCTTT.

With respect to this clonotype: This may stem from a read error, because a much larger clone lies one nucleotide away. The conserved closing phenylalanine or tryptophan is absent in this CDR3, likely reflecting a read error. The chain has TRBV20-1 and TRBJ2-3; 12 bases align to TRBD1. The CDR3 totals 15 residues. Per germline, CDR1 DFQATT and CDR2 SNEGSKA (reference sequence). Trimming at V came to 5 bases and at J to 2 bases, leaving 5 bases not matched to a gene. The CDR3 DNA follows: TGCAGTGCTGTTGGGGACAGGGGGCCCACAGATACGCAGTATTAT. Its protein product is CSAVGDRGPTDTQYY.

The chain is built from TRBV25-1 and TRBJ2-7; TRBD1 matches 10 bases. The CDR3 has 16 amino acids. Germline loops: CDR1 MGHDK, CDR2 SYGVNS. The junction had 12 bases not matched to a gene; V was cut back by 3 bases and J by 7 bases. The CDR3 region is CASSDSRPGQGEEQYF. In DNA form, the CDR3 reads TGTGCCAGCAGTGATTCCCGCCCCGGACAGGGGGAAGAGCAGTACTTC.

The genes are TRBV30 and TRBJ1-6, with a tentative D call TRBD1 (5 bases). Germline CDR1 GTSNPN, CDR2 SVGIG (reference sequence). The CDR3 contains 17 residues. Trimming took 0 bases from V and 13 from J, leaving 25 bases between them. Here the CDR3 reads CAWSVPPGTYDFRPLHF. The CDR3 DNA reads TGTGCCTGGAGTGTTCCTCCAGGGACGTACGACTTTAGGCCCCTCCACTTT.

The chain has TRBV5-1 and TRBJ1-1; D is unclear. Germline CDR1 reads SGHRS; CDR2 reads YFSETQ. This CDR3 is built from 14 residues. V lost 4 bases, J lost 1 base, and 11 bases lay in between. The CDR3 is CASSAGPGNTEAFF. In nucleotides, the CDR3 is TGCGCCAGCAGCGCCGGACCAGGGAACACTGAAGCTTTCTTT.

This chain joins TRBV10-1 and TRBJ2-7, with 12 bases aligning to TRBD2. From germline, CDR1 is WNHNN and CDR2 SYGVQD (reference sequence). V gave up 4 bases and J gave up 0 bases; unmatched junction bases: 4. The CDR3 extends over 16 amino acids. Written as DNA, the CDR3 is TGCGCCAGCAGTGCTACTAGCGGGGGGACCTCCTACGAGCAGTACTTC. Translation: CASSATSGGTSYEQYF.

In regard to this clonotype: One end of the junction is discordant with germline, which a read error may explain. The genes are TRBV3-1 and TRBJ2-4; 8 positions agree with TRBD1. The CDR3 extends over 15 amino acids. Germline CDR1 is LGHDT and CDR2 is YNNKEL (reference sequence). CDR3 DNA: TGTGCCAGCAGCCTAATGGGACAGGTGAAAAACATTCAGCACTTC. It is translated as CASSLMGQVKNIQHF.

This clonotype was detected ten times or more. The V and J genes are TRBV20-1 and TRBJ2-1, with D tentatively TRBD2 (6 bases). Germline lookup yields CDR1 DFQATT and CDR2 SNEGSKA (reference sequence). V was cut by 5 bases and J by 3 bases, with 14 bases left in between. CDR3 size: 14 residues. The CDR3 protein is CSAPRESLYNEQFF. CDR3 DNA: TGCAGTGCTCCTCGGGAGAGCCTCTACAATGAGCAGTTCTTC.

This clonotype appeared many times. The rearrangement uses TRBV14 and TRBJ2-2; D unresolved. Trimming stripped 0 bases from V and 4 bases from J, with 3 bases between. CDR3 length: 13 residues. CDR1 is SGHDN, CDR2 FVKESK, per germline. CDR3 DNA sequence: TGTGCCAGCAGCCAAGAGCTCACCGGGGAGCTGTTTTTT. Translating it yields CASSQELTGELFF.